This T cell receptor (beta chain) was captured in a study of T cells after yellow fever vaccination. Study-wide points: Reappearance after the booster was observed for most primary-vaccination clones (about 96% CD4, just over 85% CD8).

From the 5' RACE reads, TCRdb called clonotypes with MiXCR, one entry per CDR3 protein. Altogether 250,000 or so distinct CDR3 sequences are present, about 3.5% being singletons, with the ten largest covering under 20%. This clonotype was seen ten or more times. Antigen specificity is unknown. CDR3 length: 17 amino acids. Germline V gene data show CDR1 as WSHSY and CDR2 as SAAADI. The ends were cut back, 4 bases at V and 0 bases at J, with 13 bases in the middle. This receptor was taken from a man between 18 and 35 years old who received the YFV17D yellow fever vaccine. The sample was PBMCs, taken 15 days after the yellow fever booster vaccination. V gene TRBV10-2 combines with J gene TRBJ2-6; D remains ambiguous. The CDR3 region has the DNA TGCGCCAGCAGTGTTAGCAGGCAAAGCTCTGGGGCCAACGTCCTGACTTTC. As protein: CASSVSRQSSGANVLTF.